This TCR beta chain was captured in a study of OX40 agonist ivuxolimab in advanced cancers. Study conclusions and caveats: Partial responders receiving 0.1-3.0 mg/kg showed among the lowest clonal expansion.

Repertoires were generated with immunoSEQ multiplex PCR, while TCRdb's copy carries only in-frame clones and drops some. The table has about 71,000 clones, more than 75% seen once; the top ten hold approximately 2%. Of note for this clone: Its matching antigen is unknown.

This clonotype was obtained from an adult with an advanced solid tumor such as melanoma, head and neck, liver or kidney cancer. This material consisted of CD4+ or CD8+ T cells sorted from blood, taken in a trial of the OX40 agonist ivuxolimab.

CDR3 sequence: CASSLTGFYGYTF. DNA of the CDR3: TGTGCCAGCAGTTTGACAGGTTTTTATGGCTACACCTTC. The rearrangement joins TRBV6-6 to TRBJ1-2; TRBD1 is a possible D gene (6 bases). The germline V and J ends were trimmed by 4 bases and 5 bases, with 11 bases remaining between them. The CDR3 contains 13 residues. Per the germline V gene, CDR1 is MNHNY and CDR2 is SVGAGI (reference sequence).